Sequencing of this T cell receptor beta chain was carried out in a study of Graves' ophthalmopathy and Graves' hyperthyroidism. About the research overall: Researchers classed hyperthyroidism as stable given no ophthalmopathy within 18 months of follow-up. General study findings and limits: Cross-validated, the 13-signature model showed 87.88%/81.08% sensitivity/specificity, and 80%/75% in the test set. Blood contained most expanded thyroid clonotypes exceeding 0.001 frequency.

Trimming took off 4 bases at V and 3 bases at J, with 10 bases between the two ends. The CDR3 length is 13 residues. Germline V CDR1 and CDR2: SGHNT, YYREEE (reference sequence). Amplified material comprised TCR beta CDR3 regions derived from RNA transcripts. The workflow started with a first-round RT-PCR run with HTBI primers and then moved on to a second-round multiplex PCR. TCRdb re-called the multiplex PCR reads with MiXCR, one entry per CDR3 protein. This table has 560,000 or so distinct CDR3 sequences, just under 40% appearing once. This clonotype was seen ten or more times. Its antigen is unidentified.

The TCR comes from an adult man with Graves' hyperthyroidism. Input material: peripheral blood or thyroid tissue (not recorded which). V usage is TRBV5-4 and J usage is TRBJ1-1, with D possibly matching TRBD1 (5 bases). In nucleotides, the CDR3 is TGTGCCAGCAGCCCTCGACAGTACACTGAAGCTTTCTTT. This codes for CASSPRQYTEAFF.